These 17 T cell receptor beta chains were all obtained from the same sample, sequenced in a study of cytomegalovirus exposure and HLA in healthy donors. PCR used 60 Vbeta primers and 13 Jbeta primers. Libraries were prepared by immunoSEQ multiplex PCR; TCRdb keeps only in-frame clonotypes and omits some of them. The sample has some 140,000 clones; 65% to 85% are singletons. The sample taken for sequencing was PBMCs. The receptors stem from a man younger than 30 in good health and CMV-seronegative.

Note on this clone: At one of its ends the junction is not consistent with the germline gene, which may arise from a read error. V gene TRBV7-7 combines with J gene TRBJ2-2, with a weak D call TRBD1 (5 bases). Germline V gene data show CDR1 as SSHAT and CDR2 as FNYEAQ (reference sequence). The CDR3 is 14 residues long. The CDR3 coding sequence is TGTGCTAGCAGCTTAGCCAGGGCAGCCGGGGAGCTGTTTTTT. The encoded protein is CASSLARAAGELFF.

The J gene is TRBJ1-6, the V gene TRBV6-6; D is uncertain. Looked up from germline, CDR1 is MNHNY and CDR2 is SVGAGI (reference sequence). The CDR3 contains 16 residues. The V gene lost 2 bases and the J gene lost 8 bases, with 16 bases spanning the gap. The chain's CDR3 is CASSYVTGFLDSPLHF. The CDR3 DNA reads as TGTGCCAGCAGTTACGTAACGGGGTTCTTAGATTCACCCCTCCACTTT.

This clone was counted once. The chain combines TRBV6-1 with TRBJ1-2; 7 bases line up with TRBD1. Germline-derived CDR1 and CDR2 are MNHNS and SASEGT. The ends lost 3 bases at V and 2 bases at J; junction bases unmatched: 0. The length of the CDR3 is 13 residues. DNA for the CDR3: TGTGCCAGCAGTGAGACAGGGAACTATGGCTACACCTTC. Translating gives CASSETGNYGYTF.

The J gene is TRBJ2-7, the V gene TRBV6-5, with TRBD1 matching over 12 bases. The V and J ends lost 8 bases and 4 bases, in that order; junction bases with no gene match: 6. This CDR3 region has 14 residues. CDR1 is MNHEY and CDR2 is SVGAGI in the germline V gene. DNA for the CDR3: TGTGCCAGCGGAGCGGGACAGGGGGCGTACGAGCAGTACTTC. Protein sequence: CASGAGQGAYEQYF.

The chain combines TRBV27 with TRBJ2-4, with 8 bases aligning to TRBD2. The germline V gene encodes CDR1 MNHEY and CDR2 SMNVEV (reference sequence). After removal of 10 bases from V and 5 bases from J, the junction contained 28 bases not matched to a gene. There are 20 residues in the CDR3. CDR3 DNA: TGTGCCACCTCACCACGTCCATGGGCGGGGGGAAGGGAGTCGGAAAACATTCAGTACTTC. Protein product: CATSPRPWAGGRESENIQYF.

This CDR3 reads CASSPDRGREKLFF. CDR3 in DNA: TGTGCCAGTAGTCCCGACAGGGGGCGCGAAAAACTGTTTTTT. The chain is built from TRBV19 and TRBJ1-4, with 10 bases lining up with TRBD1. This CDR3 is 14 amino acids long. V lost 5 bases, J lost 8 bases, and 5 bases stayed unmatched. The germline CDR1 and CDR2 sequences are LNHDA and SQIVND (reference sequence).

This clone was observed a single time. V and J are TRBV15 and TRBJ2-5, with 7 bases aligning to TRBD2. V was pared by 0 bases and J by 4 bases, with 14 bases of the junction left unmatched. Germline assignment: CDR1 LNHNV and CDR2 YYDKDF (reference sequence). The CDR3 covers 18 residues. This CDR3 is CATSREGSSGPVGETQYF. In nucleotides, the CDR3 is TGTGCCACCAGCAGAGAGGGGAGTAGCGGGCCAGTGGGAGAGACCCAGTACTTC.

The genes are TRBV5-1 and TRBJ1-1; 7 nucleotides match TRBD1. Per germline, CDR1 SGHRS and CDR2 YFSETQ. V lost 2 bases and J lost 2; bases outside the gene matches: 3. The CDR3 extends over 14 amino acids. CDR3 sequence reads: CASSFDRVNTEAFF. The CDR3 DNA follows: TGCGCCAGCAGCTTCGACAGGGTAAACACTGAAGCTTTCTTT.

The V and J genes are TRBV18 and TRBJ2-5; 10 bases are a match to TRBD1. V shed 6 bases and J 4 bases; nucleotides not matched to a gene: 5. The CDR3 length is 14 residues. Germline V gene lookup returns CDR1 KGHSH and CDR2 LQKENI. The CDR3 DNA follows: TGTGCCAGCTCCCAGAGGGACAGGGGAGAGACCCAGTACTTC. This encodes CASSQRDRGETQYF.

The rearrangement joins TRBV6-1 to TRBJ1-6; possibly TRBD1 for D (6 bases). V was shortened by 5 bases and J by 7 bases, with 15 bases between the two germline ends. The CDR3 sequence is 15 residues long. Germline CDR1 reads MNHNS; CDR2 reads SASEGT. This chain's CDR3 is CASSTRTASNSPLHF. CDR3 DNA: TGTGCCAGCAGTACGCGGACAGCTTCCAATTCACCCCTCCACTTT.

The chain couples TRBV18 to TRBJ2-7, with no clear D. The V gene lost 3 bases and the J gene lost 2 bases, with 11 bases spanning the gap. The germline V gene has CDR1 KGHSH and CDR2 LQKENI. CDR3 size: 14 residues. CDR3 residues: CASSPRAGTYEQYF. The CDR3 DNA sequence: TGTGCCAGCTCACCGCGCGCAGGAACCTACGAGCAGTACTTC.

The chain has TRBV4-3 and TRBJ2-2; 11 positions match TRBD1. The CDR3 is 14 residues long. CDR1 is LGHNA, CDR2 YSLEER, per germline. Trimming removed 5 bases from V and 6 bases from J; junction bases left unmatched: 2. CDR3 sequence (DNA): TGCGCCAGCAGCAGGGACAGGGGGGCCGGGGAGCTGTTTTTT. Residues: CASSRDRGAGELFF.

V is TRBV7-2 and J is TRBJ2-3; possible D gene TRBD2, 5 bases. CDR3 length: 17 amino acids. V lost 5 bases and J 0 bases, leaving 18 bases between the germline ends. The V gene's germline CDR1 is SGHTA and CDR2 FQGNSA. This CDR3 reads CASSRPPLAFSTDTQYF. CDR3 DNA sequence: TGTGCCAGCAGCCGCCCTCCCCTAGCCTTCAGCACAGATACGCAGTATTTT. The variable domain in full, with the rest retrieved from reference TRBV7-2 and TRBJ2-3, is GAGVSQSPSNKVTEKGKDVELRCDPISGHTALYWYRQSLGQGLEFLIYFQGNSAPDKSGLPSDRFSAERTGGSVSTLTIQRTQQEDSAVYLCASSRPPLAFSTDTQYFGPGTRLTVL.

This sequence joins TRBV6-1 and TRBJ1-4; 8 nucleotides line up with TRBD1. With V trimmed by 7 bases and J by 7 bases, 5 bases remained unmatched. CDR3 length equals 13 residues. Germline CDR1 is MNHNS and CDR2 is SASEGT. The CDR3 is CASIATGAEKLFF. The CDR3 coding sequence is TGTGCCAGCATCGCGACAGGGGCTGAAAAACTGTTTTTT.

J is TRBJ2-6 and V is TRBV30; tentative D call: TRBD1 (6 bases). The CDR3 is 17 residues long. Trimming pared 2 bases from V and 0 bases from J, leaving 14 bases between. Germline-derived CDR1 and CDR2 are GTSNPN and SVGIG (reference sequence). CDR3 sequence: CAWSRWGLGSGANVLTF. CDR3 coding DNA: TGTGCCTGGAGTAGGTGGGGGCTGGGCTCTGGGGCCAACGTCCTGACTTTC.

V gene TRBV4-3 combines with J gene TRBJ2-1; 7 nucleotides align to TRBD2. CDR1 LGHNA and CDR2 YSLEER come from the germline V gene. The CDR3 consists of 17 residues. Trimming cost V 2 bases and J 0 bases; bases outside gene matches: 7. CDR3 DNA sequence: TGCGCCAGCAGCCAAACGGCCAGCGGGGCCTCCTACAATGAGCAGTTCTTC. This codes for CASSQTASGASYNEQFF.

The chain combines TRBV6-6 with TRBJ1-3, with 7 bases fitting TRBD1. Germline V gene data show CDR1 as MNHNY and CDR2 as SVGAGI (reference sequence). The CDR3 runs 15 residues. The V gene end was trimmed by 0 bases and the J gene end by 4 bases; junction bases not matched to a gene: 3. CDR3 sequence: CASSYSGTAGNTIYF. The CDR3 DNA sequence: TGTGCCAGCAGTTACTCCGGGACAGCCGGAAACACCATATATTTT.